The 30 T cell receptor beta chains listed next were all sequenced from one sample in a study of identical twins. TCRdb used MiXCR to reprocess the 5' RACE reads, holding one entry per CDR3 protein. The sample records 450,000 to 650,000 distinct CDR3 sequences, around 15% being singletons. These data were also filed under a second study, of yellow fever vaccine responses in identical twins.

Sample: CD4+ T cells sorted from blood. These TCRs come from a woman aged 18-29 years in good health.

The V gene is TRBV2, the J gene TRBJ2-4; D gene ambiguous. This CDR3 has 13 amino acids. Per germline, CDR1 SNHLY and CDR2 FYNNEI. V was pared by 8 bases and J by 0 bases, with 8 bases between. CDR3 residues: CASEDLAKNIQYF. The CDR3 nucleotides are TGTGCCAGCGAAGATTTAGCCAAAAACATTCAGTACTTC.

This clonotype was seen a handful of times. The rearrangement uses TRBV12-3 or TRBV12-4 and TRBJ2-5, with 8 bases identical to TRBD2. After removal of 2 bases from V and 7 bases from J, the junction contained 6 bases not matched to a gene. CDR3 length: 14 residues. Here the CDR3 DNA reads TGTGCCAGCAGTTTAAATCCAGCGGGAGCGACCCAGTACTTC. It specifies CASSLNPAGATQYF.

The chain employs TRBV20-1 and TRBJ2-1; D is undetermined. Trimming stripped 0 bases from V and 7 bases from J, with 16 bases between. The CDR3 loop spans 15 amino acids. Germline V lookup: CDR1 DFQATT, CDR2 SNEGSKA (reference sequence). Here the CDR3 reads CSARDPRGYGNEQFF. As DNA, the CDR3 is TGCAGTGCTAGAGATCCTCGAGGATACGGAAATGAGCAGTTCTTC.

This clonotype was counted between two and nine times. The gene calls are TRBV7-9 and TRBJ2-3, with a tentative D call TRBD2 (6 bases). Germline-derived CDR1 and CDR2 are SEHNR and FQNEAQ (reference sequence). V was trimmed by 5 bases and J by 6 bases, leaving 18 bases between them. The CDR3 spans 15 residues. The CDR3 is CASSTPPLTRDTQYF. CDR3 nucleotide sequence: TGTGCCAGCAGCACTCCCCCTCTGACTAGGGATACGCAGTATTTT. The variable domain in full, with the rest retrieved from reference TRBV7-9 and TRBJ2-3, is DTGVSQNPRHKITKRGQNVTFRCDPISEHNRLYWYRQTLGQGPEFLTYFQNEAQLEKSRLLSDRFSAERPKGSFSTLEIQRTEQGDSAMYLCASSTPPLTRDTQYFGPGTRLTVL.

This clonotype was counted between two and nine times. The chain recombines TRBV27 with TRBJ2-7; the match to TRBD1 covers 9 bases. Looked up from germline, CDR1 is MNHEY and CDR2 is SMNVEV (reference sequence). This CDR3 has 14 amino acids. V shed 5 bases, J shed 3 bases, and the junction held 5 bases outside the gene matches. DNA for the CDR3: TGTGCCAGCAGTCCACAGGGGGCCCACTACGAGCAGTACTTC. It translates to CASSPQGAHYEQYF.

The chain carries TRBV2 and TRBJ2-7; the D gene is possibly TRBD2 (5 bases). Trimming stripped 4 bases from V and 6 bases from J, with 13 bases between. The CDR3 has 13 residues. The germline V gene has CDR1 SNHLY and CDR2 FYNNEI. The CDR3 reads CASSVEGLGEQYV. In DNA form, the CDR3 reads TGTGCCAGCAGTGTCGAGGGTTTGGGCGAGCAGTACGTC.

This clonotype was recorded a few times. The rearrangement joins TRBV5-1 to TRBJ2-2, with D unclear. The CDR3 spans 16 residues. CDR1 is SGHRS and CDR2 is YFSETQ in the germline V gene. Trimming pared 4 bases from V and 0 bases from J, leaving 13 bases between. CDR3 residues: CASSTTSYANTGELFF. The CDR3 region has the DNA TGCGCCAGCAGCACTACCTCCTACGCGAACACCGGGGAGCTGTTTTTT.

This clonotype came up many times. The chain joins TRBV12-3 or TRBV12-4 to TRBJ1-6, with unresolved D. CDR3 length equals 15 residues. Trimming removed 1 base at V and 4 bases at J, with 8 bases between. The CDR3 nucleotides are TGTGCCAGCAGTTTAGTGGGCGCTTATAATTCACCCCTCCACTTT. Encoded protein: CASSLVGAYNSPLHF.

This clonotype was seen only a few times. The chain couples TRBV13 to TRBJ2-1; TRBD2 matches at 15 bases. V was pared by 8 bases and J by 6 bases, with 11 bases of the junction left unmatched. Germline CDR1 reads PRHDT; CDR2 reads FYEKMQ (reference sequence). The length of the CDR3 is 17 residues. The CDR3 region has the DNA TGTGCCAGCGATTCCGGACTAGCGGGAGGGCCAGGCAATGAGCAGTTCTTC. It translates to CASDSGLAGGPGNEQFF.

V is TRBV10-3 and J is TRBJ1-5; the match to TRBD1 covers 7 bases. Trimming cost V 4 bases and J 3 bases; bases outside gene matches: 3. In germline, CDR1 is ENHRY, CDR2 SYGVKD. The CDR3 totals 14 residues. The CDR3 bases are TGTGCCATCAGTGCAGGGACAGACAATCAGCCCCAGCATTTT. Its protein is CAISAGTDNQPQHF.

The V and J genes are TRBV6-5 and TRBJ1-5; possible D gene TRBD1, 5 bases. CDR1 is MNHEY, CDR2 SVGAGI, per germline. The CDR3 sequence is 17 residues long. The germline V and J ends were trimmed by 2 bases and 11 bases, with 25 bases remaining between them. The CDR3 reads CASSYLVQEPSRGAQHF. CDR3 nucleotide sequence: TGTGCCAGCAGTTACCTCGTGCAGGAGCCTTCAAGAGGGGCCCAGCATTTT.

This sequence joins TRBV20-1 and TRBJ2-1, with 11 bases that match TRBD2. The CDR3 is 14 amino acids. Germline V gene data show CDR1 as DFQATT and CDR2 as SNEGSKA (reference sequence). Trimming removed 8 bases from V and 9 bases from J; junction bases left unmatched: 12. The CDR3 coding sequence is TGCAGTTCATACCGTAGCGGGGGGGCCGGTGAGCAGTTCTTC. Its protein is CSSYRSGGAGEQFF.

This chain joins TRBV6-2 or TRBV6-3 and TRBJ1-1; D might be TRBD1 (5 bases). Per germline, CDR1 MNHEY and CDR2 SVGEGT. The CDR3 is 18 amino acids. V was trimmed by 1 base and J by 5 bases, leaving 23 bases between them. DNA for the CDR3: TGTGCCAGCAGTTACTGGGTCGTGCGGGCAGGGTCGGGAACTGAAGCTTTCTTT. Translated: CASSYWVVRAGSGTEAFF.

Regarding this clonotype: The junction differs from germline at one of its ends, possibly a read error. The chain joins TRBV6-1 to TRBJ2-5, with a possible D match to TRBD2 (5 bases). Germline CDR1 and CDR2: MNHNS and SASEGT. This CDR3 comprises 17 residues. CDR3 in amino acids: CASREAREQRFQETQYF. CDR3 coding DNA: TGTGCCAGCAGGGAAGCGAGGGAACAGAGATTTCAAGAGACCCAGTACTTC.

This clonotype has just a few counts. V and J are TRBV7-2 and TRBJ2-1; a weak D match, TRBD2 (6 bases). Germline V gives CDR1 SGHTA, CDR2 FQGNSA. The length of the CDR3 is 16 residues. Trimming left V 4 bases short and J 7 bases short, with 20 bases between. The CDR3 protein is CASSSRIGGPGNEQFF. The CDR3 DNA reads TGTGCCAGCAGCTCCCGGATAGGAGGGCCAGGGAATGAGCAGTTCTTC.

The CDR3 DNA is TGTGCCAGCACCCCGGACAGGTTATGGTATGGCTACACCTTC. Translated: CASTPDRLWYGYTF. The chain has TRBV28 and TRBJ1-2; 7 positions match TRBD1. After removal of 7 bases from V and 5 bases from J, the junction contained 10 bases not matched to a gene. The CDR3 covers 14 residues. CDR1 MDHEN and CDR2 SYDVKM come from the germline V gene.

This clonotype has a handful of counts. The chain couples TRBV10-3 to TRBJ2-1; 13 bases map to TRBD2. Germline CDR1 is ENHRY and CDR2 is SYGVKD. Losses at the gene ends were 8 bases for V and 10 bases for J; bases not matched to a gene: 11. CDR3 length: 15 amino acids. Here the CDR3 DNA reads TGTGCCATCGCAGCCGGGACTAGCGGGATATTAGAGCAGTTCTTC. It specifies CAIAAGTSGILEQFF.

This clonotype was counted between two and nine times. The rearrangement links TRBV4-1 to TRBJ2-2; the D gene is possibly TRBD2 (6 bases). Trimming shortened V by 0 bases and J by 0 bases, and 14 bases separated the two germline ends. This CDR3 spans 18 amino acids. Per germline, CDR1 MGHRA and CDR2 YSYEKL. CDR3 nucleotides: TGCGCCAGCAGCCAAGATCTTCGGAGGGCGTCGAACACCGGGGAGCTGTTTTTT. Translation: CASSQDLRRASNTGELFF.

The chain is built from TRBV7-2 and TRBJ2-5; D is perhaps TRBD2 (5 bases). The V gene lost 0 bases and the J gene lost 1 base, with 9 bases spanning the gap. The CDR3 runs 15 residues. CDR1 SGHTA and CDR2 FQGNSA come from the germline V gene. The CDR3, as DNA: TGTGCCAGCAGCTTAGCCAATCTAGCCCAAGAGACCCAGTACTTC. Translation gives CASSLANLAQETQYF.

V usage is TRBV6-6 and J usage is TRBJ2-1; D is perhaps TRBD2 (6 bases). CDR3 length: 13 amino acids. Trimming took 7 bases from V and 8 from J, leaving 15 bases between them. Germline V gene sequence: CDR1 MNHNY, CDR2 SVGAGI (reference sequence). The DNA of the CDR3 is TGTGCCAGCATGACTAGATCATTGCATGAGCAGTTCTTC. As protein: CASMTRSLHEQFF.

The chain employs TRBV6-1 and TRBJ2-1; 7 positions match TRBD1. V gave up 6 bases and J gave up 8 bases; unmatched junction bases: 4. In germline, CDR1 is MNHNS, CDR2 SASEGT. The CDR3 is made up of 12 amino acids. CDR3 bases: TGTGCCAGCAGAATAGGGACAGATGAGCAGTTCTTC. Translated: CASRIGTDEQFF.

The DNA of the CDR3 is TGCGCCAGCAGCCCCGGGGACAGAGAATACGAGCAGTACTTC. Translation: CASSPGDREYEQYF. The chain has TRBV4-1 and TRBJ2-7, with 7 bases identical to TRBD1. Germline-derived CDR1 and CDR2 are MGHRA and YSYEKL. This CDR3 is built from 14 residues. With 4 bases clipped from V and 4 bases from J, the junction kept 7 bases outside the gene matches.

This clonotype was found a few times. The chain recombines TRBV5-1 with TRBJ1-2; D is unresolved. Looked up from germline, CDR1 is SGHRS and CDR2 is YFSETQ. The CDR3 totals 12 residues. Trimming removed 4 bases at V and 8 bases at J, with 12 bases between. The DNA for the CDR3 is TGCGCCAGCAGCGCCCCCCCCGCGGGCTACACCTTC. It is translated as CASSAPPAGYTF.

The sample holds a few counts of this clonotype. The CDR3 region is CASSQDASQPQHF. CDR3 in DNA: TGTGCCAGCAGCCAAGACGCGAGTCAGCCCCAGCATTTT. The chain has TRBV3-1 and TRBJ1-5; D is unresolved. Germline lookup yields CDR1 LGHDT and CDR2 YNNKEL (reference sequence). The CDR3 length is 13 residues. The V end was cut by 0 bases, the J end by 6 bases, with 6 bases between. The whole variable domain, filled in from reference TRBV3-1 and TRBJ1-5, reads DTAVSQTPKYLVTQMGNDKSIKCEQNLGHDTMYWYKQDSKKFLKIMFSYNNKELIINETVPNRFSPKSPDKAHLNLHINSLELGDSAVYFCASSQDASQPQHFGDGTRLSIL.

This clonotype was detected only a few times. V is TRBV5-1 and J is TRBJ2-7, with D possibly being TRBD1 (6 bases). CDR3 length: 16 residues. Germline V gene sequence: CDR1 SGHRS, CDR2 YFSETQ. Trimming shortened V by 7 bases and J by 1 base, and 21 bases separated the two germline ends. CDR3 nucleotide sequence: TGCGCCAGCCGAAACCCACAGGGAACTCAATCCTACGAGCAGTACTTC. Translation: CASRNPQGTQSYEQYF.

This clonotype was seen only a few times. The V gene is TRBV6-1, the J gene TRBJ2-7, with 9 positions matching TRBD1. CDR3 length: 15 residues. The ends lost 5 bases at V and 6 bases at J; junction bases unmatched: 11. CDR1 and CDR2 from the germline V gene are MNHNS and SASEGT. The CDR3 coding sequence is TGTGCCAGCAGTCGATCCGGGACAGGGCTGTTCGAGCAGTACTTC. As protein: CASSRSGTGLFEQYF.

This clonotype has a count of ten or more. V is TRBV4-2 and J is TRBJ2-7; maybe TRBD2 (5 bases). Trimming cost V 4 bases and J 0 bases, with 13 bases left between them. Per the germline V gene, CDR1 is LGHNA and CDR2 is YNFKEQ. The CDR3 runs to 15 residues. CDR3 in DNA: TGTGCCAGCAGCCGGCCGGGGTTTAGCTCCTACGAGCAGTACTTC. Its translation: CASSRPGFSSYEQYF.

The chain combines TRBV10-3 with TRBJ1-2, with 8 bases matching TRBD1. The CDR3 contains 15 residues. V lost 5 bases to trimming and J lost 4 bases; unmatched junction nucleotides: 9. CDR1 and CDR2 (germline): ENHRY, SYGVKD. The CDR3 coding sequence is TGTGCCATCAGTCAAGGACAGGGTGGGCCCTATGGCTACACCTTC. It specifies CAISQGQGGPYGYTF.

This clonotype was observed at least ten times. The gene calls are TRBV5-6 and TRBJ1-5; TRBD1 matches at 8 bases. The CDR3 spans 15 residues. The J segment lost 2 bases and the V segment lost 3 bases, leaving 4 bases of the junction unmatched. Germline V gene lookup returns CDR1 SGHDT and CDR2 YYEEEE. DNA of the CDR3: TGTGCCAGCAGCTCTACAGGGGGGGGCAATCAGCCCCAGCATTTT. Translation gives CASSSTGGGNQPQHF.

The V call is TRBV6-2 or TRBV6-3, the J call TRBJ2-5, with D possibly being TRBD2 (6 bases). The CDR3 has 13 amino acids. Trimming cost V 2 bases and J 5 bases, with 9 bases left between them. CDR1 is MNHEY, CDR2 SVGEGT, per germline. The CDR3 DNA follows: TGTGCCAGCAGTTACGGAGGGTGGGAGACCCAGTACTTC. Protein sequence: CASSYGGWETQYF.